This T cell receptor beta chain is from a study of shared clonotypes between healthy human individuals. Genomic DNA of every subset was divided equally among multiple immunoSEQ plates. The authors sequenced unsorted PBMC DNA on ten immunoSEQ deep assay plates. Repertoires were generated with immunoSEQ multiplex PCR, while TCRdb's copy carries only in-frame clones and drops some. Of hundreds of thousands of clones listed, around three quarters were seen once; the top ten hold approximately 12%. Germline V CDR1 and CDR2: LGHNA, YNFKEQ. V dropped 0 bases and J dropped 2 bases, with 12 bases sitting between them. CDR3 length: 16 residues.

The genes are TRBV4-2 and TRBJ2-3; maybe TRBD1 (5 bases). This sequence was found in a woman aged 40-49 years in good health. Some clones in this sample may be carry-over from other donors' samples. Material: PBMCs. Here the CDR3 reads CASSQEGAGNTDTQYF. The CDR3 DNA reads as TGTGCCAGCAGCCAAGAAGGCGCAGGGAACACAGATACGCAGTATTTT.